This T cell receptor (beta chain) was identified in a study of blood T cell repertoires in COVID-19. The overall study: Researchers got acute and convalescent COVID-19 samples from the United States, Italy and Spain.

Per the study methods: It was from reference gene primer amplification that nucleated cell counts were estimated. Produced via immunoSEQ multiplex PCR; TCRdb's table is partial and in-frame only. The V and J calls and clone size are taken from that table; D and trimming were inferred from the DNA. Among approximately 270,000 clones listed, roughly 88% were seen once. The sequenced sample was peripheral blood. The receptor's source is a woman younger than 45 with COVID-19, enrolled during active disease.

The CDR3 region has the DNA TGTGCCAGTAGTATAGTACGCGGGAGGACCGGGGAGCTGTTTTTT. It translates to CASSIVRGRTGELFF. The chain couples TRBV19 to TRBJ2-2; 8 bases agree with TRBD2. Germline CDR1 is LNHDA and CDR2 is SQIVND (reference sequence). This CDR3 has 15 amino acids. After removal of 1 base from V and 5 bases from J, the junction contained 3 bases not matched to a gene.